These 17 T cell receptor beta chains originate from one sample sequenced in a study of shared clonotypes between healthy human individuals. The table came from immunoSEQ multiplex PCR; TCRdb's copy has only in-frame clones and leaves some out. The repertoire holds about 1,500,000 clones, with roughly 97% as singletons. Material for sequencing was naive CD4+ T cells sorted from blood. Subset denoted: CD45RA+ positively selected. The source of these receptors is a man aged 25 to 40 in good health.

The chain joins TRBV27 to TRBJ1-5; 9 bases agree with TRBD1. CDR1 is MNHEY and CDR2 is SMNVEV in the germline V gene (reference sequence). V lost 5 bases and J lost 6; bases outside the gene matches: 11. The CDR3 extends over 16 amino acids. The CDR3 nucleotides are TGTGCCAGCAGTAATTACAGGGGGCGCGGTATTCAGCCCCAGCATTTT. Its protein product is CASSNYRGRGIQPQHF.

About this clone itself: This same CDR3 is encoded by further DNA sequences in the sample. V is TRBV30 and J is TRBJ1-5, with D maybe TRBD1 (6 bases). In germline, CDR1 is GTSNPN, CDR2 SVGIG (reference sequence). V lost 0 bases, J lost 5 bases, and 8 bases lay in between. The length of the CDR3 is 13 residues. This CDR3 reads CAWSVGGDQPQHF. The CDR3 nucleotides read TGTGCCTGGAGTGTAGGGGGTGATCAGCCCCAGCATTTT.

This chain uses TRBV4-1 with TRBJ1-1, with 10 bases matching TRBD1. The V segment lost 1 base and the J segment 2 bases; nucleotides outside the gene matches: 10. Germline V gene lookup returns CDR1 MGHRA and CDR2 YSYEKL. The CDR3 is made up of 18 amino acids. DNA of the CDR3: TGCGCCAGCAGCCAAGCCGCTACCGGGACAGGGGTTAACACTGAAGCTTTCTTT. Its protein is CASSQAATGTGVNTEAFF.

This chain uses TRBV11-2 with TRBJ1-4; a possible D gene is TRBD1 (5 bases). Germline V gene data show CDR1 as SGHAT and CDR2 as FQNNGV. CDR3 size: 16 residues. V shed 5 bases and J shed 7 bases, with 20 bases lying between them. The CDR3 protein is CASSVPGRVGGEKLFF. For the CDR3, the DNA is TGTGCCAGCAGCGTCCCTGGCAGGGTCGGGGGTGAAAAACTGTTTTTT.

The V call is TRBV7-3, the J call TRBJ2-1; D is perhaps TRBD2 (5 bases). The CDR3 spans 14 residues. Between the trimmed V and J ends, which lost 1 base and 8 bases, there was a span of 12 bases. Germline V gives CDR1 SGHTA, CDR2 FQGTGA. As DNA, the CDR3 is TGTGCCAGCAGCTTAAAGCCGGGGTACGATGAGCAGTTCTTC. Its translation is CASSLKPGYDEQFF.

V usage is TRBV11-2 and J usage is TRBJ2-5; 8 bases match TRBD2. The junction had 16 bases not matched to a gene; V was cut back by 5 bases and J by 2 bases. Germline CDR1 reads SGHAT; CDR2 reads FQNNGV. The CDR3 runs 18 residues. The CDR3 nucleotides read TGTGCCAGCAGCCCGGCGGTTCCTAGCGGGCATTTTCAAGAGACCCAGTACTTC. Amino acids: CASSPAVPSGHFQETQYF.

The chain combines TRBV4-3 with TRBJ2-1, with D perhaps TRBD1 or TRBD2 (5 bases each). Per the germline V gene, CDR1 is LGHNA and CDR2 is YSLEER. Trimming removed 1 base from V and 5 bases from J, with 18 bases in between. The CDR3 runs 17 residues. The CDR3 spells CASSQGMGTLRDNEQFF. In DNA, the CDR3 is TGCGCCAGCAGCCAAGGGATGGGGACGTTGCGGGACAATGAGCAGTTCTTC.

A remark on this clone: Other DNA sequences in this specimen translate into the identical CDR3. The chain uses TRBV5-1 and TRBJ1-1; 7 bases agree with TRBD1. V lost 0 bases, J lost 5 bases, and 4 bases stayed unmatched. The CDR3 extends over 14 amino acids. Looked up from germline, CDR1 is SGHRS and CDR2 is YFSETQ. In nucleotides, the CDR3 is TGCGCCAGCAGCTTGGACAGGGGCGGTACTGAAGCTTTCTTT. Protein sequence: CASSLDRGGTEAFF.

The chain joins TRBV5-1 to TRBJ1-4; D is unclear. The CDR3 extends over 17 amino acids. The germline CDR1 and CDR2 sequences are SGHRS and YFSETQ. V shed 3 bases and J shed 0 bases, with 15 bases lying between them. DNA of the CDR3: TGCGCCAGCAGCTACGTTACCCCAACAGCAACTAATGAAAAACTGTTTTTT. It encodes CASSYVTPTATNEKLFF.

V gene TRBV5-1 combines with J gene TRBJ2-7; the match to TRBD1 covers 10 bases. Germline trimming cut 4 bases from V and 2 bases from J; bases unmatched to any gene: 3. CDR1 SGHRS and CDR2 YFSETQ come from the germline V gene. The CDR3 sequence is 14 residues long. The CDR3 loop is CASSVGQGPYEQYF. The DNA for the CDR3 is TGCGCCAGCAGCGTGGGACAGGGGCCCTACGAGCAGTACTTC. The entire variable domain, with the rest obtained from reference TRBV5-1 and TRBJ2-7, is as follows: KAGVTQTPRYLIKTRGQQVTLSCSPISGHRSVSWYQQTPGQGLQFLFEYFSETQRNKGNFPGRFSGRQFSNSRSEMNVSTLELGDSALYLCASSVGQGPYEQYFGPGTRLTVT.

The V and J genes are TRBV28 and TRBJ2-2, with 9 bases matching TRBD2. Trimming took 1 base from V and 2 from J; bases not matched to a gene: 11. Per the germline V gene, CDR1 is MDHEN and CDR2 is SYDVKM. The CDR3 has 19 amino acids. The CDR3 sequence: CASSLSLAGRFLNTGELFF. DNA of the CDR3: TGTGCCAGCAGTTTATCCCTAGCGGGACGGTTCCTTAACACCGGGGAGCTGTTTTTT. The full variable domain, its missing parts supplied by reference TRBV28 and TRBJ2-2, is DVKVTQSSRYLVKRTGEKVFLECVQDMDHENMFWYRQDPGLGLRLIYFSYDVKMKEKGDIPEGYSVSREKKERFSLILESASTNQTSMYLCASSLSLAGRFLNTGELFFGEGSRLTVL.

This chain uses TRBV19 with TRBJ1-2, with unresolved D. The germline V and J ends were trimmed by 6 bases and 6 bases, with 11 bases remaining between them. Germline CDR1 LNHDA, CDR2 SQIVND (reference sequence). This CDR3 region has 12 residues. CDR3 nucleotide sequence: TGTGCCAGTAGGGGGTCCCACCATGGCTACACCTTC. This codes for CASRGSHHGYTF. Variable domain in full (rest from reference TRBV19 and TRBJ1-2): DGGITQSPKYLFRKEGQNVTLSCEQNLNHDAMYWYRQDPGQGLRLIYYSQIVNDFQKGDIAEGYSVSREKKESFPLTVTSAQKNPTAFYLCASRGSHHGYTFGSGTRLTVV.

The chain recombines TRBV5-1 with TRBJ2-4, with no clear D. Germline V gene data show CDR1 as SGHRS and CDR2 as YFSETQ. V was trimmed by 2 bases and J by 0 bases, leaving 9 bases between them. This CDR3 comprises 15 residues. The CDR3 DNA sequence: TGCGCCAGCAGCTTATCGCGGCTAGCCAAAAACATTCAGTACTTC. Amino acid sequence: CASSLSRLAKNIQYF.

V and J are TRBV5-1 and TRBJ2-1; 14 bases fit TRBD2. Germline loops: CDR1 SGHRS, CDR2 YFSETQ. Trimming cost V 4 bases and J 10 bases; bases outside gene matches: 7. This CDR3 spans 15 amino acids. In DNA, the CDR3 is TGCGCCAGCAGCCCGGGACTAGCGGGAGCAGGGGAGCAGTTCTTC. Protein product: CASSPGLAGAGEQFF.

The chain couples TRBV5-1 to TRBJ2-6; D perhaps matches TRBD1 (6 bases). The V end was cut by 4 bases, the J end by 4 bases, with 24 bases between. Germline V gene lookup returns CDR1 SGHRS and CDR2 YFSETQ. This CDR3 region has 19 residues. CDR3 region: CASSGPDSSLKEGANVLTF. In DNA form, the CDR3 reads TGCGCCAGCAGCGGGCCGGACAGTTCTTTAAAGGAGGGGGCCAACGTCCTGACTTTC.

The rearrangement joins TRBV9 to TRBJ2-2; TRBD2 matches 7 bases. The CDR3 length is 16 residues. V lost 2 bases to trimming and J lost 4 bases; unmatched junction nucleotides: 8. Germline V gives CDR1 SGDLS, CDR2 YYNGEE. The CDR3 bases are TGTGCCAGCAGCGTTGGCGGGAGAGCGGGCACCGGGGAGCTGTTTTTT. It translates to CASSVGGRAGTGELFF. Combining the CDR3 with reference TRBV9 and TRBJ2-2 gives the whole variable domain DSGVTQTPKHLITATGQRVTLRCSPRSGDLSVYWYQQSLDQGLQFLIQYYNGEERAKGNILERFSAQQFPDLHSELNLSSLELGDSALYFCASSVGGRAGTGELFFGEGSRLTVL.

This chain connects TRBV5-5 to TRBJ2-1; 9 positions agree with TRBD1. The V gene end was trimmed by 0 bases and the J gene end by 1 base; junction bases not matched to a gene: 2. Germline loops: CDR1 SGHKS, CDR2 YYEKEE (reference sequence). The CDR3 extends over 16 amino acids. CDR3 sequence: CASSLVGTGSYNEQFF. The CDR3 DNA sequence: TGTGCCAGCAGCTTGGTAGGGACAGGGTCCTACAATGAGCAGTTCTTC. Variable domain in full (rest from reference TRBV5-5 and TRBJ2-1): DAGVTQSPTHLIKTRGQQVTLRCSPISGHKSVSWYQQVLGQGPQFIFQYYEKEERGRGNFPDRFSARQFPNYSSELNVNALLLGDSALYLCASSLVGTGSYNEQFFGPGTRLTVL.